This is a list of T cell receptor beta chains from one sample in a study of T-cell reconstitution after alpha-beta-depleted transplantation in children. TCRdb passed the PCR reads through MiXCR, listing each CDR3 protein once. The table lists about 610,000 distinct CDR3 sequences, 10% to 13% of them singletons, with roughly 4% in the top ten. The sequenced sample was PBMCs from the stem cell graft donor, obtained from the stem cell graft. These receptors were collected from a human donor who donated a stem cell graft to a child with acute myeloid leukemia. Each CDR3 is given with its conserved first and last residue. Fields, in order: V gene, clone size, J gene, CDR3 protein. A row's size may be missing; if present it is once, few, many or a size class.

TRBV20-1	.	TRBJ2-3	CSAPGTYRGRARGTQYF
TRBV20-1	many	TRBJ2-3	CSARDSSGTSGRTDTQYF
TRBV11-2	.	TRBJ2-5	CASSPREIVQETQYF
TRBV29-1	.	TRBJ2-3	CSVEPYGTDTQYF
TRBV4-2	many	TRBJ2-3	CASSQGGPADTQYF
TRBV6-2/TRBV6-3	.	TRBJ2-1	CASSYSLAGGNEQFF
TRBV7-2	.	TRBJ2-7	CASSLSVGRTGHEQYF
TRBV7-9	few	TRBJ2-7	CASSSPTTGITYEQYF
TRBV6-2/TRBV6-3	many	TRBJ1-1	CASSYVVPGQGRETEAFF
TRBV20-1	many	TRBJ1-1	CSAQRTGEAFF
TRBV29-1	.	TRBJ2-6	CSVAGGGSGANVLTF
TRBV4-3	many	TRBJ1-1	CASSLEGQGRTEAFF
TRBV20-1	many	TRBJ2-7	CSARSTTSGRIYEQYF
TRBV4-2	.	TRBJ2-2	CASSQGTSGRRGTGELFF
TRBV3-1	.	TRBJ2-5	CASTRGPAERQETQYF
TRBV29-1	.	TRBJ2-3	CSVVGHGISSTDTQYF
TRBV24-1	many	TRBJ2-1	CATSEHPGLEGHEQFF
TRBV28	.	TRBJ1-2	CASIPLAAGEDNYGYTF
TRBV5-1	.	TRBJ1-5	CASSLAAGGEQSQHF
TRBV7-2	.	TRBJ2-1	CASSLEGVSSYNEQFF
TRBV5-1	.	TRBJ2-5	CASSRTGGSGETQYF
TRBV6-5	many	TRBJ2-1	CASSRTALSYNEQFF
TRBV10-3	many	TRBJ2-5	CAISPGQGAQETQYF
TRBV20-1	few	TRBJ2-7	CSASPAGMSGRGWEQYF
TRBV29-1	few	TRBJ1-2	CSAGTGDYGYTF
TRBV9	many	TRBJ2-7	CASSGTGVYEQYF
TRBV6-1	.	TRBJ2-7	CASSALTGTGTYEQYF
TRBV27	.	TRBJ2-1	CASSDLDSKYNEQFF
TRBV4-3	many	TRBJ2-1	CASSLGGSPHNEQFF
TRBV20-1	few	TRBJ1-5	CSAPGGVGRNQPQHF
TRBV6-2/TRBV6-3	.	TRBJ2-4	CASSGRVGGRNIQYF
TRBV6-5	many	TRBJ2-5	CASDQGQGGLETQYF
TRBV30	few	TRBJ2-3	CACPATNTDTQYF
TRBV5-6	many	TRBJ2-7	CASSTWGLAGPRGQYF
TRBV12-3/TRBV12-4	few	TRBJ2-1	CASSLRPQLAGRNEQFF
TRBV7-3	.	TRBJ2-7	CASSPNSRQGMYEQYF
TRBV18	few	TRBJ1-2	CASSPAHRDGYTF
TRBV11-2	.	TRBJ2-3	CASSPGGGAGRGGDTQYF
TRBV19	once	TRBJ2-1	CASSIGVREQFF
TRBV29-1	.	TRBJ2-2	CSVEVVAGGGELFF
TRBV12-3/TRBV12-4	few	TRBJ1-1	CASSFWSRVAFF
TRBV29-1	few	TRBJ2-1	CSVSDGGLSYNEQFF
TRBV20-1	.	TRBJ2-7	CSARGDTSGRIYEQYF
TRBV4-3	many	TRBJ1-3	CASSQDQGGAASGNTIYF
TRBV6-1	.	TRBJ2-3	CASTNSGSGTTDTQYF
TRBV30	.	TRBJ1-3	CAWRGAGSGNTIYF
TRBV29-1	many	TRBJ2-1	CSVGSGARDEQFF
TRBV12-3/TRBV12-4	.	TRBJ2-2	CASSARDRGLTGELFF
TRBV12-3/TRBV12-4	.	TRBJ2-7	CASSPRDRGAYEQYF
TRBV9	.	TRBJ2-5	CASSVAGTEKETQYF
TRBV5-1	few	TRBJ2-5	CASSLGPLVGETQYF
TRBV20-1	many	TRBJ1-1	CSAPAGGGEAFF
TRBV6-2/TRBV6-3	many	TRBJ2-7	CASSPTDRDSYEQYF